This entry concerns a single T cell receptor beta chain. Its matching antigen is unknown. Libraries were prepared by immunoSEQ multiplex PCR; TCRdb keeps only in-frame clonotypes and omits some of them. The data hold fewer than 800,000 clones, with just over 90% observed a single time. The sample is drawn from a study of shared clonotypes between healthy human individuals. Germline lookup yields CDR1 SGHNT and CDR2 YENEEA. This CDR3 spans 15 amino acids. Germline trimming cut 2 bases from V and 7 bases from J; bases unmatched to any gene: 7. Terminally differentiated effector memory CD45RA+ cells were excluded from the naive CD8 cells, which were CD45RO-negative and positively selected for CCR7. Whole-study results and caveats: Only blood underwent sampling, and tissue repertoires likely differ. Relative to their counterparts shared across all four donors, non-shared clonotypes exhibited diminished generation probabilities. Between a handful of donors, naive CD4 clonotypes were shared at a level of about 5%.

The sequencing sample was made of naive CD8+ T cells sorted from blood. This sequence joins TRBV11-3 and TRBJ2-1, with TRBD2 matching over 8 bases. The receptor's source is a man in his thirties or forties in good health. The CDR3 DNA reads TGTGCCAGCAGCTTAAGCCCCGGGGGGGGAAATGAGCAGTTCTTC. Translating it yields CASSLSPGGGNEQFF.